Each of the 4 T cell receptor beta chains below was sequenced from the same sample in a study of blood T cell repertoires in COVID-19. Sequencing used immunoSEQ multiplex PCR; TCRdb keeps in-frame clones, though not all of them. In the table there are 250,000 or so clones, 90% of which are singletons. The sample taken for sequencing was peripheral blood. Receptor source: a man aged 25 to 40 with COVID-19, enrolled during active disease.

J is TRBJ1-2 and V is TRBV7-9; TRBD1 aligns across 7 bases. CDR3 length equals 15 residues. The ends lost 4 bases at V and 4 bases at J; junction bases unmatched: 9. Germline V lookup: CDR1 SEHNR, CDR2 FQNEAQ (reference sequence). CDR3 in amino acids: CASSSLAGGIYGYTF. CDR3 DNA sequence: TGTGCCAGCAGCTCCCTGGCAGGGGGTATCTATGGCTACACCTTC.

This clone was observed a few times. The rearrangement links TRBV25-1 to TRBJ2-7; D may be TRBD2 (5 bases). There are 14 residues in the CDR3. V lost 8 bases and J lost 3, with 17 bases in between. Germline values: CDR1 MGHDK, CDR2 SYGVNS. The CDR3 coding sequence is TGTGCCAGCCTGGTGCCGGGAACTAACTACGAGCAGTACTTC. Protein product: CASLVPGTNYEQYF.

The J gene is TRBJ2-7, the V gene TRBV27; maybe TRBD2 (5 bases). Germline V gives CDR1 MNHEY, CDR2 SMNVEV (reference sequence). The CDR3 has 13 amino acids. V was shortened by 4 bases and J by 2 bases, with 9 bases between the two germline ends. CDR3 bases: TGTGCCAGCAGTTCGACTAATACCTACGAGCAGTACTTC. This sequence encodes CASSSTNTYEQYF.

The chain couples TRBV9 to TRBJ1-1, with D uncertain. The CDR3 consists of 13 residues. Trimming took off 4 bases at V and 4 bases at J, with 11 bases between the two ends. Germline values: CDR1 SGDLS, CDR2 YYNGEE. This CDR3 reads CASSISGSTEAFF. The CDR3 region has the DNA TGTGCCAGCAGCATATCTGGGAGCACTGAAGCTTTCTTT.